These T cell receptor beta chains were read from a single sample in a study of spatial heterogeneity in lung cancer. In TCRdb, the 5' RACE reads were re-called with MiXCR into one record per CDR3 protein. The sample yields under 25,000 distinct CDR3 sequences, 9% to 10% seen once. This specimen was PBMCs, taken at follow-up. The source of these receptors is a female donor with early-stage non-small cell lung cancer. Both conserved end residues are trimmed from each CDR3. The order of the fields is CDR3 length, D gene, V gene, CDR3 protein. D genes are given only for firm matches.

13	.	TRBV7-6	ASSLGLPSTDTQY
10	.	TRBV7-9	ASGALQETQY
15	TRBD1	TRBV5-1	ASSLVGPGQGADTQY
13	.	TRBV5-4	ASSLGSNSYNEQF
15	TRBD2	TRBV18	ASSPSAGGPPDYEQY
13	.	TRBV18	ASSLMGRGADTQY
14	.	TRBV4-3	ASSQDLYRPNQPQH
12	.	TRBV5-1	ASSPDVGNYEQY
13	TRBD1	TRBV9	ASSQNGQGNQPQH
14	.	TRBV6-5	ASSYYGLLDAGELF
15	TRBD1	TRBV4-2	ASSQVGQGVRGEKLF
12	.	TRBV7-9	ASSLDSISYGYT
9	.	TRBV6-5	ASRQGYEQY
15	TRBD1	TRBV4-3	ASSQISGTGSDSPLH
13	.	TRBV12-3/TRBV12-4	ASSFTGGSNQPQH
9	.	TRBV28	ASSLMDRQY
12	.	TRBV18	ASSPLGRDYEQY
14	TRBD2	TRBV7-2	ASSLGTSIRAGELF
14	.	TRBV10-3	AISEEVAHKNTEAF
12	.	TRBV7-2	ASSPRFVRETQY
11	TRBD2	TRBV30	AWRTSGDNEQF
13	TRBD2	TRBV12-3/TRBV12-4	ASSRTRTSGGEQY
12	TRBD2	TRBV20-1	SATSRLAGAVQF
13	TRBD1	TRBV12-3/TRBV12-4	ASRSAGGGSYEQY
10	.	TRBV7-2	ASSLVWHEQY
12	.	TRBV7-2	ASSFQGLSETQY
10	.	TRBV29-1	SVERGLLGYT
12	TRBD1	TRBV5-6	ASSPMDRGNGYT
11	.	TRBV7-9	ASSLGSNEKLF
11	.	TRBV18	ASSPAFNSPLH
14	TRBD1	TRBV3-1	ASSPPRTGLDQPQH
12	.	TRBV4-1	ASSQEGLFQPPF
13	TRBD1	TRBV30	AWTKRQGASAEAF
13	.	TRBV6-1	ASSEGQGNNSPLH
11	.	TRBV5-4	ASSLTRSHEAF
9	.	TRBV25-1	ASSAAYGYT
14	.	TRBV13	ASSSGPGAGYNEQF
12	TRBD1	TRBV18	ASSLDRSNSPLH
12	.	TRBV7-2	ASSSRGGDYGYT
15	.	TRBV25-1	ASSENLGRRYQETQY
12	.	TRBV7-9	ASSFGFSDSPLH
16	TRBD1	TRBV29-1	SVGRSTGGIGAKNIQY